The clone carrying this T cell receptor (beta chain) appeared a few times. The antigen is undetermined. TCRdb fed the RACE reads into MiXCR, producing one record per CDR3 protein. In the table there are roughly 51,000 distinct CDR3 sequences, more than 8% of which are singletons. Described time point: pre-sensitization, week 0. Indicated treatment: therapeutic diphenylcyclopropenone sensitization with weekly scalp DPC. The CDR3 spans 11 residues. V shed 7 bases and J shed 7 bases, with 10 bases lying between them. Per the germline V gene, CDR1 is SNHLY and CDR2 is FYNNEI. The data stem from a study of human T cells and chemical hapten exposure. Study context: There were weekly diphenylcyclopropenone doses to the scalp for patients throughout the roughly 23-week study. Study-level points and caveats: Significantly more large CDR3 similarity clusters were formed by expanded TCRs than by controls.

The material sequenced was whole blood, taken in connection with sensitization to the hapten diphenylcyclopropenone (DPC). The chain has TRBV2 and TRBJ1-1; D not resolved. The receptor was isolated from a man aged 35 to 55 with alopecia areata. Some clones in this sample may be carry-over from other donors' samples. CDR3 in DNA: TGTGCCAGCAATTTTGGAGATGAAGCTTTCTTT. Protein sequence: CASNFGDEAFF.